The 21 T cell receptor beta chains in this list originate from one sample, sequenced in a study of blood T cell repertoires in COVID-19. Generated by immunoSEQ multiplex PCR, the TCRdb table keeps only in-frame clones and is missing some. The top ten clones hold roughly 7.9% of a sample with about 110,000 clones, more than 75% of them seen once. The material sequenced was peripheral blood. These receptor sequences come from a man aged 65-85 years with acute or convalescent COVID-19.

This chain connects TRBV6-5 to TRBJ2-7; D gene unclear. Germline V lookup: CDR1 MNHEY, CDR2 SVGAGI. CDR3 length: 11 amino acids. Trimming pared 6 bases from V and 4 bases from J, leaving 7 bases between. CDR3 bases: TGTGCCAGCAGACTTAATTACGAGCAGTACTTC. Translated: CASRLNYEQYF.

The chain links TRBV6-5 to TRBJ2-1; D remains ambiguous. Trimming took off 6 bases at V and 5 bases at J, with 17 bases between the two ends. The CDR3 length is 15 residues. From germline, CDR1 is MNHEY and CDR2 SVGAGI. The CDR3 protein is CASSSVALGDNEQFF. The CDR3 DNA reads as TGTGCCAGCAGCTCTGTTGCTCTAGGCGACAATGAGCAGTTCTTC.

This clone showed up just a few times. This chain uses TRBV29-1 with TRBJ1-2; 9 bases line up with TRBD1. V lost 3 bases to trimming and J lost 7 bases; unmatched junction nucleotides: 12. There are 15 residues in the CDR3. Germline CDR1 SQVTM, CDR2 ANQGSEA. CDR3 in DNA: TGCAGCGTTGACCACGGTGGGGGACAGGGTGGTGGCTACACCTTC. Its translation: CSVDHGGGQGGGYTF.

V is TRBV5-1 and J is TRBJ2-6, with 8 bases fitting TRBD1. The J segment lost 2 bases and the V segment lost 0 bases, leaving 7 bases of the junction unmatched. There are 18 residues in the CDR3. CDR1 SGHRS and CDR2 YFSETQ come from the germline V gene. The CDR3 DNA reads TGCGCCAGCAGCTTGGATGGGGCAGGGGGCGCTGGGGCCAACGTCCTGACTTTC. Translating it yields CASSLDGAGGAGANVLTF.

About this clone: Other nucleotide sequences from this sample produce the same CDR3. V gene TRBV6-5 combines with J gene TRBJ1-3, with 10 nucleotides matching TRBD1. The CDR3 extends over 13 amino acids. Per the germline V gene, CDR1 is MNHEY and CDR2 is SVGAGI. V shed 8 bases and J 5 bases; nucleotides not matched to a gene: 3. The CDR3 DNA is TGTGCCAGCCGACAGGGGGCTAGAAACACCATATATTTT. As protein: CASRQGARNTIYF.

CDR3 DNA sequence: TGTGCCAGTAAATTTAGAGAGAACACTGAAGCTTTCTTT. Translated, it gives CASKFRENTEAFF. V and J are TRBV19 and TRBJ1-1; D unresolved. The CDR3 contains 13 residues. Germline-derived CDR1 and CDR2 are LNHDA and SQIVND (reference sequence). The V and J ends lost 7 bases and 1 base respectively, with 10 bases between them.

This sequence joins TRBV28 and TRBJ1-1; 7 nucleotides line up with TRBD1. V lost 2 bases, J lost 6 bases, and 0 bases stayed unmatched. Germline V gene sequence: CDR1 MDHEN, CDR2 SYDVKM. The CDR3 totals 12 residues. CDR3 loop: CASSLGTAEAFF. CDR3 nucleotide sequence: TGTGCCAGCAGTTTAGGGACAGCTGAAGCTTTCTTT.

To note about this clone: In the same sample, other DNA sequences code for this CDR3. The CDR3 is CSGDRGREDTQYF. CDR3 bases: TGCAGCGGGGACAGGGGGCGCGAAGATACGCAGTATTTT. The chain joins TRBV29-1 to TRBJ2-3; 12 bases match TRBD1. The length of the CDR3 is 13 residues. The germline V gene has CDR1 SQVTM and CDR2 ANQGSEA. The ends lost 7 bases at V and 5 bases at J; junction bases unmatched: 4.

The rearrangement links TRBV2 to TRBJ2-7; weak D call: TRBD1 (5 bases). Trimming removed 4 bases at V and 3 bases at J, with 10 bases between. The CDR3 covers 13 residues. Germline CDR1 and CDR2: SNHLY and FYNNEI. CDR3 residues: CASSAQGRYEQYF. In nucleotides, the CDR3 is TGTGCCAGCAGTGCGCAGGGCCGCTACGAGCAGTACTTC.

J is TRBJ2-1 and V is TRBV9; TRBD2 matches 14 bases. Losses at the gene ends were 4 bases for V and 10 bases for J; bases not matched to a gene: 4. From germline, CDR1 is SGDLS and CDR2 YYNGEE. CDR3 length: 14 amino acids. CDR3 sequence (DNA): TGTGCCAGCAGCCCCAGGACTAGCGGGAGGGAGCAGTTCTTC. Translated: CASSPRTSGREQFF.

This clone was observed a few times. The genes are TRBV28 and TRBJ2-7; D remains ambiguous. This CDR3 is 11 amino acids long. Germline values: CDR1 MDHEN, CDR2 SYDVKM. V shed 3 bases and J shed 4 bases, with 4 bases lying between them. Here the CDR3 reads CASSFRYEQYF. The DNA for the CDR3 is TGTGCCAGCAGTTTTCGGTACGAGCAGTACTTC.

This clone was counted a few times. The CDR3 reads CASSYYSNQPQHF. Here the CDR3 DNA reads TGTGCCAGCAGTTATTATAGCAATCAGCCCCAGCATTTT. The rearrangement uses TRBV12-3 or TRBV12-4 and TRBJ1-5; D is ambiguous. Trimming left V 4 bases short and J 0 bases short, with 4 bases between. CDR3 length equals 13 residues.

The rearrangement uses TRBV9 and TRBJ2-1, with D possibly TRBD2 on 5 matching bases. Germline values: CDR1 SGDLS, CDR2 YYNGEE. The CDR3 covers 15 residues. Trimming took off 0 bases at V and 5 bases at J, with 12 bases between the two ends. CDR3 protein: CASSVVASRNNEQFF. The CDR3 DNA is TGTGCCAGCAGCGTAGTCGCTAGCAGGAACAATGAGCAGTTCTTC.

The chain carries TRBV5-1 and TRBJ1-1; D unclear. From germline, CDR1 is SGHRS and CDR2 YFSETQ. The V and J ends lost 0 bases and 1 base respectively, with 7 bases between them. This CDR3 contains 14 residues. The CDR3 sequence is CASSLVAGNTEAFF. CDR3 nucleotides: TGCGCCAGCAGCTTGGTTGCCGGGAACACTGAAGCTTTCTTT.

The V and J genes are TRBV14 and TRBJ2-3, with D perhaps matching TRBD2 (6 bases). The CDR3 is made up of 15 amino acids. Germline CDR1 and CDR2: SGHDN and FVKESK. V was shortened by 1 base and J by 11 bases, with 19 bases between the two germline ends. DNA of the CDR3: TGTGCCAGCAGCCAAGGCCTAGCGTACTTCGGGGGGCAGTATTTT. Translating gives CASSQGLAYFGGQYF.

The chain uses TRBV12-3 or TRBV12-4 and TRBJ1-6; 9 positions agree with TRBD1. The CDR3 totals 13 residues. V lost 3 bases and J lost 11; bases outside the gene matches: 2. CDR3 residues: CASSFDRGTPLHF. The DNA for the CDR3 is TGTGCCAGCAGTTTTGACAGGGGGACACCCCTCCACTTT.

The chain joins TRBV7-2 to TRBJ2-2; TRBD2 matches at 7 bases. The trim removed 0 bases at V and 5 bases at J, leaving 3 bases unmatched. Germline V gene data show CDR1 as SGHTA and CDR2 as FQGNSA. CDR3 length: 15 amino acids. CDR3 region: CASSLAGGGTGELFF. CDR3 bases: TGTGCCAGCAGCTTAGCTGGGGGAGGGACCGGGGAGCTGTTTTTT.

The chain employs TRBV24-1 and TRBJ2-5; TRBD2 matches 10 bases. Germline loops: CDR1 KGHDR, CDR2 SFDVKD. The V segment lost 6 bases and the J segment 1 base; nucleotides outside the gene matches: 19. The CDR3 has 20 amino acids. The CDR3 DNA follows: TGTGCCACCAGTTCGATTCAGGGGGCTCTGAGCGGGAGGGCCCAAGAGACCCAGTACTTC. This codes for CATSSIQGALSGRAQETQYF.

The chain recombines TRBV4-2 with TRBJ1-4; no reliable D call. CDR1 LGHNA and CDR2 YNFKEQ come from the germline V gene. The CDR3 spans 16 residues. With 2 bases removed from V and 8 bases from J, the gap between germline ends came to 18 bases. CDR3 DNA sequence: TGTGCCAGCAGCCAAAGCCACCGCGGGGATCAAGAAAAACTGTTTTTT. It encodes CASSQSHRGDQEKLFF.

CDR3 sequence (DNA): TGTGCCTGGGCGGGGGGAGGCAATAATCAGCCCCAGCATTTT. Its translation: CAWAGGGNNQPQHF. The chain combines TRBV30 with TRBJ1-5; D possibly corresponds to TRBD1 (5 bases). The CDR3 is made up of 14 amino acids. V shed 5 bases and J shed 4 bases, with 15 bases lying between them. Germline assignment: CDR1 GTSNPN and CDR2 SVGIG (reference sequence).

The V gene is TRBV28, the J gene TRBJ1-2; 7 bases fit TRBD1. J gave up 5 bases and V 6 bases, and 6 bases lay outside the gene matches. The germline gives CDR1 MDHEN, CDR2 SYDVKM. The CDR3 spans 13 residues. CDR3 coding DNA: TGTGCCAGCAGGTCGACAGGGAGTTATGGCTACACCTTC. It encodes CASRSTGSYGYTF.